This T cell receptor beta chain was identified during a study of cytomegalovirus exposure and HLA in healthy donors. As concerns this clone: Its antigen is still unknown.

This CDR3 spans 13 amino acids. Per the germline V gene, CDR1 is KGHSH and CDR2 is LQKENI. Trimming stripped 2 bases from V and 4 bases from J, with 8 bases between. Amplification used 60 Vbeta primers and 13 Jbeta primers. TCRdb's copy holds only in-frame clones and misses some; the assay was immunoSEQ multiplex PCR. The data hold fewer than 150,000 clones, with 80% observed a single time. Study-wide results and limits: A missense DCLRE1C variant was associated with V- and J-gene trimming of TCR beta chains in a later analysis, and an independent cohort replicated the association. A likely sequencing artifact accounted for one observed cluster of highly shared sequence variants. Within an earlier analysis, most TCR beta V segments proved productive either about 87% or about 30% of the time.

The TCR was taken from a male donor in good health and CMV-seronegative. The chain uses TRBV18 and TRBJ2-5; D gene ambiguous. Sample: PBMCs. The CDR3 here is CASSPGIGETQYF. The CDR3 nucleotides are TGTGCCAGCTCACCAGGTATCGGAGAGACCCAGTACTTC.